The T cell receptor beta chain under discussion was sequenced for a study of cytomegalovirus exposure and HLA in healthy donors (dated by TCRdb to 2016 to 2017). A note on the overall study: According to an earlier analysis of 550 to 750 of the donors, about 180 million T cells yielded over 90 million unique TCR beta sequences and around 280 Gb of sequence data. An early release covering about 600 HLA-typed donors comprised approximately 300 gigabases of sequencing data and around 86 million unique TCR sequences. Among the roughly 400 genotyped donors, around 81% belonged to the genetic ancestry cluster associated with self-reported Caucasian donors. The aim of the study was to test whether cataloging public T cell receptors could identify signatures of past pathogen exposure. The T cell repertoires of 666 subjects were profiled by immunosequencing and related to cytomegalovirus serostatus. Along with the approximately 620-subject first cohort, a separate validation cohort of roughly 110 different subjects was used. To predict cytomegalovirus infection status, the study brought together high-throughput TCR immunosequencing, statistical association of individual TCRs with disease status, and machine learning. To study patterns of TCR occurrence, a later analysis re-analyzed previously published TCR beta repertoires from 500 to 850 donors and added high-resolution HLA genotyping. In the later analysis, no new phenotypic data were used to find candidate immune exposures; instead, reliance was placed on TCR beta sequences and their occurrence across donors. To decide whether each TCR beta V gene segment behaved as functional or pseudogenic, an earlier analysis of fewer than 750 of the donors relied on high-throughput TCR beta sequencing. Donor age, sex, ethnicity and CMV serostatus were collected together with the repertoire data. In a later genetic analysis, genome-wide SNP genotypes for about three fifths of the 666 donors were used, and that subset was treated as a discovery cohort. Every repertoire in the discovery cohort had been generated on one and the same sequencing platform. HLA typing included class I and class II loci at four-digit resolution. The number of donors typed differed by locus, with roughly 620-640 for A, B, C, DRB1 and DQB1, 522 for DQA1, 600 to 610 for DPA1, and 450 to 480 for DPB1. A few DR-DQ haplotypes were handled as single units for association and clustering because linkage in the cohort was strong. Across 398 genotyped donors of the cohort, an average of approximately 240,000 unique TCR beta nucleotide sequences per donor were sequenced, and around 19% of those sequences were non-productive. Points the paper makes about the study in general: Because counts were too low, fewer than 20 rarely observed V segments, including chromosome 9 orphons, were excluded from the earlier analysis of 587 of the donors. Because HLA typing was unavailable for some donors at each locus, only the typed subset was used in association tests. According to a later analysis, parvovirus B19, influenza, CMV and Epstein-Barr virus appeared linked to several top co-occurrence clusters. In a later analysis, most CMV-associated TCR beta chains were found to appear HLA-restricted, with HLA associations seemingly driven largely by CMV exposure. The classifier was reported to diagnose cytomegalovirus status with high specificity and sensitivity in both the original cohort and the validation cohort. In an earlier analysis of more than 500 of the donors, most TCR beta V segments appeared in productive rearrangements about 90% or about 30% of the time, broadly matching IMGT annotations. In a later analysis, HLA-associated TCR beta chains were found to be more clonally expanded and to have lower generation probabilities than equally common non-associated chains. Compared with the roughly 720-donor mean, donors in an Asian-associated ancestry cluster had fewer N-insertions in productive TCRs, according to a later genetic analysis. In vitro tests confirmed that a few of the cytomegalovirus-associated TCR beta chains recognize cytomegalovirus antigens. The cohort was sequenced for TCR beta chains only, and without alpha or paired-chain data the features that could be detected were limited. Specific HLA alleles were associated with 15,000 to 20,000 TCR beta sequences at a false discovery rate of 0.05 in a later analysis. The study listed approximately 150 TCR beta chains as associated with cytomegalovirus. When HLA alleles, especially DR and DQ, strongly co-occurred, TCR associations were difficult to assign to individual alleles. A later genetic analysis associated a missense DCLRE1C variant with V-gene and J-gene trimming of TCR beta chains, and an independent cohort replicated the association. In a later analysis, TCR association rates were found to vary across HLA loci, with the most associated TCRs seen for DRB1 alleles and the fewest for HLA-C alleles. A further reported finding was that TCR beta sequences accurately predicted the HLA-A and HLA-B alleles for most subjects in the first cohort. It was suggested by the authors that the approach could potentially be generalized to other disease states and immunological phenotypes. Because the 87-base-pair reads could not distinguish some IMGT-functional V segments, including TRBV6-2 and TRBV6-3, those segments were excluded. The presence/absence analyses assumed that sequencing depth was roughly uniform across donors, and that assumption may not be true. For the cohort, immune exposure information was limited to CMV serostatus. Across donors, most TCR sequences were observed very rarely, whereas some public TCRs were present in many individuals. The sequencing pipeline was judged likely to have produced a cluster of highly shared sequence variants as a technical artifact. Linkage disequilibrium might explain the correlated functional status among segregating V segments, but an unknown experimental factor could not be excluded.

Concerning this clone: It has no known antigen specificity. The record has no base qualities; no much larger clone is one base away.

V has 1 base trimmed and J has 2 bases trimmed; junction bases matching no gene number 2. The CDR3 covers 15 residues, taking in both the cysteine and the phenylalanine. Only the CDR3 portion is preserved as DNA: 45 bases, with reading frame beginning at the first base. Via the germline V gene (reference sequence), CDR1 is LNHDA and CDR2 SQIVND. In total, approximately 610 healthy bone marrow donors made up the cohort. At the time of sampling, every cohort member was nominally healthy, though immune exposures that went unrecorded were likely present. The donor was CMV seropositive and belonged to the group of about 290 seropositive cohort members. A peripheral blood sample was collected from each donor, and TCR beta sequencing was performed on peripheral blood mononuclear cells. The Qiagen DNeasy Blood Extraction Kit was used to extract genomic DNA from the blood cell samples. Libraries were prepared through the immunoSEQ multiplex PCR assay. A mixture of 60 forward primers for TCR Vbeta segments and 13 reverse primers for TCR Jbeta segments was used in the multiplex PCR. A multiplex PCR assay on genomic DNA amplified the CDR3 region of rearranged TCR beta genes. Amplified TCR beta libraries were sequenced as 87-base-pair reads on the Illumina HiSeq System. From the authors' description of their analysis: A later analysis counted about 82 million unique TCR beta chains across the 690 or so repertoires, and around 9.9 million of these chains were shared by at least two donors. A nearest-neighbor algorithm error-corrected the raw reads and collapsed the reads into unique sequences, merging closely related sequences to remove PCR and sequencing errors. Alignment of CDR3 sequences to IMGT reference sequences was used to assign V, D and J gene segments. For a sequence to be retained, a match of at least six nucleotides to both a V gene segment and a J gene segment was required. A rearrangement counted as productive if the CDR3 had no stop codons and remained in frame with V and J, and every other rearrangement counted as non-productive. CDR3 was defined by IMGT convention, running from the second conserved V-encoded cysteine to the conserved J-encoded phenylalanine. The earlier analysis of about 610 of the donors excluded any sequence lacking an unambiguous match to a single V gene segment. An earlier analysis of several hundred of the donors called V segments functional above 56.7% productive rearrangements and segregating when the between-donor standard deviation exceeded 5%. A statistical classification framework was built for diagnosing cytomegalovirus status from the catalog of TCR beta chain sequences. A later analysis assigned V and J genes by comparing TCR nucleotide sequences with IMGT/GENE-DB human TR gene sequences. The TCRdist pipeline was used in a later analysis to assign CDR3 sequences and most-parsimonious VDJ recombination scenarios. In a later analysis, each TCR beta chain was defined by its CDR3 amino acid sequence together with its V-gene family, and reads without a unique V-gene family were excluded. To address suspected cross-contamination and a sequencing artifact, a later analysis removed under 600 highly shared, low-generation-probability nucleotide sequences. In a later analysis, a clonal expansion index for each public chain was calculated from normalized within-repertoire ranks of inferred template counts. A later analysis computed generation probabilities with a VDJ recombination model fitted to out-of-frame rearrangements, and checked the results against IGoR. Hypergeometric tests were used in a later analysis to score TCR-TCR, TCR-HLA and TCR-CMV co-occurrence, with a repertoire-size bias correction applied to the TCR pairs. To estimate false discovery rates, a later analysis permuted the HLA or CMV assignments 20 times. A later analysis grouped co-occurring TCRs with DBSCAN, adding TCRdist sequence similarity when clustering within HLA-allele-positive subsets. Repertoires with fewer than 30,000 or more than 120,000 public chains were left out of co-occurrence clustering, as were about 5 repertoires with anomalous nucleotide sharing. Imported from immuneACCESS, the table was reduced by TCRdb to in-frame sequences with V and J called. These copies leave out some clones; in studies compared against another copy, an unresolved V gene accounts for under half, and the cause of the remainder is not known. V, J and clone size are taken as reported in that table, and D and trimming were inferred from the DNA itself. The sample records about 160,000 clones, over 65% of which are singletons. In total, the top ten clones hold roughly 4.5% of the sample.

The receptor comes from a man between 18 and 29 years old in good health and CMV-seropositive. The sequenced sample was PBMCs. The chain uses TRBV19 and TRBJ1-5, with 7 bases in between that match TRBD1. The DNA sequence is TGTGCCAGTAGTATAGGTCAGGGGGGCAATCAGCCCCAGCATTTT. This encodes CASSIGQGGNQPQHF.